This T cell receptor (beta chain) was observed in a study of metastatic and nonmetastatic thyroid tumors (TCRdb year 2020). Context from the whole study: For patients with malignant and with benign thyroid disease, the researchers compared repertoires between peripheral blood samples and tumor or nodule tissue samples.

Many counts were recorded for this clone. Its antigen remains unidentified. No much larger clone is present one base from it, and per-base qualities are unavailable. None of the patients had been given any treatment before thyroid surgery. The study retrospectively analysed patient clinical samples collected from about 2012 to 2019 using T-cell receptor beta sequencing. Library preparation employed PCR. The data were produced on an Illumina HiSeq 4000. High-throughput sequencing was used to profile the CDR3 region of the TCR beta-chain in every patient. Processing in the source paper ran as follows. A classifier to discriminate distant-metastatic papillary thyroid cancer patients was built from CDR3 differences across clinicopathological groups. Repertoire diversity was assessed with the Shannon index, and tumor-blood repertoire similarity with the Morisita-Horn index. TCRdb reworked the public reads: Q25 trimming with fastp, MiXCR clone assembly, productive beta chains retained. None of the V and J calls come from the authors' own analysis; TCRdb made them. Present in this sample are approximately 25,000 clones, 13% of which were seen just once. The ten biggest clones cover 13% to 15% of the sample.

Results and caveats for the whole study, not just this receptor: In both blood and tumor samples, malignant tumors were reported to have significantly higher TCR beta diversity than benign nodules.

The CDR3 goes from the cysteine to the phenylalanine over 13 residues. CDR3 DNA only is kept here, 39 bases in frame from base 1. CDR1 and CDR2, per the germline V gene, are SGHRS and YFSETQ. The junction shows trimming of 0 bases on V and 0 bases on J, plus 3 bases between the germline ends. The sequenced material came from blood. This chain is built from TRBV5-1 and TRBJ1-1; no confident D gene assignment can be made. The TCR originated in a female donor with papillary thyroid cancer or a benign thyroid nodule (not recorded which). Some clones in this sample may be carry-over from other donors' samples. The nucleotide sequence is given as TGCGCCAGCAGCTTGGGTGTGAACACTGAAGCTTTCTTT. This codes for CASSLGVNTEAFF.